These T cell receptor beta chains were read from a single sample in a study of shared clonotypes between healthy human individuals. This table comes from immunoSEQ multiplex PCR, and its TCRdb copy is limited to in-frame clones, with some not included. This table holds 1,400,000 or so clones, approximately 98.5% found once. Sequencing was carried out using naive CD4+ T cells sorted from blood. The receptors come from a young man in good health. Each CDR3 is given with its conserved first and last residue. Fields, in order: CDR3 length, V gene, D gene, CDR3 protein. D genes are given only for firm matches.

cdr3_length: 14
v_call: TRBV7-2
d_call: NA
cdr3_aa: CASSLAGMNTEAFF

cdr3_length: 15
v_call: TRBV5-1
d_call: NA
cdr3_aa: CASSFGTPPMNEQFF

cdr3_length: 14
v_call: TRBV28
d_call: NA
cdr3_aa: CASSLRSRYYGYTF

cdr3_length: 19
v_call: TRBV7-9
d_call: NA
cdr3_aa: CASRLPLSYGDGIKETQYF

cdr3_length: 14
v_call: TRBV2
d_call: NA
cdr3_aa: CATQRRGRFEKLFF

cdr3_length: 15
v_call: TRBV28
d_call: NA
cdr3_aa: CATFPGQGSAYGYTF

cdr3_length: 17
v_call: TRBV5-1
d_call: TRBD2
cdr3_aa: CASSFTAQREGADTQYF

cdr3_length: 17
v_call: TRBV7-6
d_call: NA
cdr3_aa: CASSSQAGTESSYEQYF

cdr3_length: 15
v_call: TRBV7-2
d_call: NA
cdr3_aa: CASSRSGWSSYEQYF

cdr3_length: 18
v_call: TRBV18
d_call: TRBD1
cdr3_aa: CASSPPGQGAHSNQPQHF

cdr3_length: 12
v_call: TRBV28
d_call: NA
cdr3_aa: CASSLPGLQQFF

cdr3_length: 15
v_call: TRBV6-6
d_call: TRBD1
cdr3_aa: CASNGTGGLSYEQYF

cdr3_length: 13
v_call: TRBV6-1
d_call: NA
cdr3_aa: CASTRTENYGYTF

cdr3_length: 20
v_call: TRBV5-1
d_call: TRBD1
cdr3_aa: CASSLTQDRARGSGANVLTF

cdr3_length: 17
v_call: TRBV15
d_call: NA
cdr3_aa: CATSRDWAGRSNQPQHF

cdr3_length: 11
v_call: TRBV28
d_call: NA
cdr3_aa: CASSLVNEQYF

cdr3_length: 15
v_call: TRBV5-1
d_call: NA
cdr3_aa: CASSLLAGQIEKLFF

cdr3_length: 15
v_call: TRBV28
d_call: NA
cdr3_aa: CASNDIGGSNQPQHF

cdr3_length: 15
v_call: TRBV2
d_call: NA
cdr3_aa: CASSSPGQQAYEQYF

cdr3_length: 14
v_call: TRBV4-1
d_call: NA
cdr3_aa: CASREGIAKNIQYF

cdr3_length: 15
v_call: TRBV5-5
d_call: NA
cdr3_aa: CASSFPGALYNEQFF

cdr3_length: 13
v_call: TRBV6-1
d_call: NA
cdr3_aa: CASSVTWEETQYF

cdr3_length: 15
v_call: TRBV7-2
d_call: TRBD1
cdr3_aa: CASSRRGDREETQYF

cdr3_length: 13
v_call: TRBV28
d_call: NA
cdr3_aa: CASSLIGTRGYTF

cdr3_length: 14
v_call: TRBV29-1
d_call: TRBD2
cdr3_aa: CSGTLAGVTGELFF

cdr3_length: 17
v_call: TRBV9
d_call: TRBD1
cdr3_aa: CASSVDPLQGVKETQYF

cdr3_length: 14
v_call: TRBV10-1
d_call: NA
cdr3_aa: CASSDLASSYEQYF

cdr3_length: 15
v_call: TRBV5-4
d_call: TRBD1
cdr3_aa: CASSLKEGAQETQYF

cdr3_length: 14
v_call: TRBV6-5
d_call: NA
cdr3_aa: CATCAAGRTYEQYF

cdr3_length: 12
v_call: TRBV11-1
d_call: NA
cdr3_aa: CASSLTLSAQFF

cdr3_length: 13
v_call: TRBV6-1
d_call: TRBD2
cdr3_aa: CASGRVWGETQYF

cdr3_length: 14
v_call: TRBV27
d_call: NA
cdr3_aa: CASSFPPRYHEQYF

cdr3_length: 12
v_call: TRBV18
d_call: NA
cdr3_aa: CASSPPGYGYTF

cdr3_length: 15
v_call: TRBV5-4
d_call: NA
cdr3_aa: CASTSFLADYNEQFF

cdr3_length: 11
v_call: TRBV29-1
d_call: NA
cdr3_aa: CSVLGEDGYTF

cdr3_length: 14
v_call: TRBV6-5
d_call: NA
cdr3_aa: CASSFGIVYNEQFF

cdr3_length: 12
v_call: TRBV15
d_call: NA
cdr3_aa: CATYNLDTEAFF

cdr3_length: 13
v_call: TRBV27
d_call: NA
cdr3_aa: CASSLGGTSGYTF

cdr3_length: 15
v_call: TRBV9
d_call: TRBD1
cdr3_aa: CASSATGGSYNEQFF

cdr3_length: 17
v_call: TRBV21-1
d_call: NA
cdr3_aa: CASSKAGGPAFTDTQYF

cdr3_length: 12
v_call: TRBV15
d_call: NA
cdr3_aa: CATSIPSETQYF

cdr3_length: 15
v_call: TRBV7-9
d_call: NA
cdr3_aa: CASSDWLDSYNEQFF

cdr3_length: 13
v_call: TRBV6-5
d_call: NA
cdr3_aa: CASSYTISDEQFF

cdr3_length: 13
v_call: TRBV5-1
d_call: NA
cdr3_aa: CASSRTRDTEAFF

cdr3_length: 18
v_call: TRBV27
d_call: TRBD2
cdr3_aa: CASSPGLAGKGSYNEQFF